This TCR beta chain was found in a study of T cells expressing NK-cell markers. Turning to the study itself: Beta-chain profiling covered CD3+CD56+NKG2C+, CD3+CD56+NKG2C- and CD3+CD56-NKG2C+ sorted subsets. HCMV serostatus: seven of eight sequenced donors positive, one negative.

Germline CDR1 KGHSH, CDR2 LQKENI. The CDR3 has 13 residues. A 5'RACE template switching approach incorporating UMIs was used to make TCR beta cDNA. Reanalyzing the 5' RACE reads, TCRdb keeps one entry per CDR3 protein, without DNA. The repertoire shows under 200,000 distinct CDR3 sequences; the top ten hold approximately 18%. Sequenced sample: blood T cells: a sorted CD56 or NKG2C T cell subset, CD4+ or CD8+ T cells, or bulk PBMC T cells (not recorded which). V and J are TRBV18 and TRBJ2-3; without DNA, the TCRdb call of TRBD1 cannot be checked. The sequence was obtained from a woman aged 18 to 75 in good health. This CDR3 is CASRRTGPDTQYF.